These 29 T cell receptor beta chains originate from one sample sequenced in a study of blood T cell repertoires in COVID-19. Clones were read by immunoSEQ multiplex PCR, and TCRdb kept only the in-frame ones, dropping some. This sample has about 49,000 clones, with about 85% found just once. Source material: peripheral blood. These receptors were taken from a human donor in a cohort sampled during active COVID-19.

Of note for this clone: One end of the junction does not line up with germline, which may come from a read error. The chain uses TRBV20-1 and TRBJ2-1; unclear D gene. CDR1 is DFQATT, CDR2 SNEGSKA, per germline (reference sequence). The CDR3 runs 10 residues. Here the CDR3 DNA reads TGCAGTGCTAGAGTGGCTAGTAGCCTCTTC. Its translation: CSARVASSLF.

This clone was seen a single time. The chain couples TRBV6-2 or TRBV6-3 to TRBJ2-3, with 9 bases lining up with TRBD2. Germline V CDR1 and CDR2: MNHEY, SVGEGT. The CDR3 covers 17 residues. The trim removed 4 bases at V and 3 bases at J, leaving 11 bases unmatched. The CDR3 reads CASSFPTSGDTTDTQYF. In nucleotides, the CDR3 is TGTGCCAGCAGTTTTCCGACTAGCGGAGATACAACAGATACGCAGTATTTT.

This rearrangement joins TRBV14 to TRBJ2-7; TRBD1 agrees at 9 bases. J was trimmed by 1 base and V by 2 bases; bases with no gene match: 9. The V gene's germline CDR1 is SGHDN and CDR2 FVKESK. The CDR3 sequence is 17 residues long. The CDR3, as DNA: TGTGCCAGCAGCCAATGGGGGACAGGGACTACATCCTACGAGCAGTACTTC. Protein: CASSQWGTGTTSYEQYF.

The genes are TRBV19 and TRBJ2-2; the match to TRBD1 covers 7 bases. V was pared by 4 bases and J by 2 bases, with 19 bases of the junction left unmatched. The CDR3 spans 20 residues. CDR1 is LNHDA, CDR2 SQIVND, per germline (reference sequence). This chain's CDR3 is CASSTNRPRPGQKNTGELFF. DNA for the CDR3: TGTGCCAGTAGTACCAACCGCCCCCGACCGGGACAGAAAAACACCGGGGAGCTGTTTTTT.

The rearrangement uses TRBV15 and TRBJ2-3, with a possible D match to TRBD1 (6 bases). Trimming cost V 4 bases and J 4 bases, with 15 bases left between them. CDR1 is LNHNV and CDR2 is YYDKDF in the germline V gene (reference sequence). This CDR3 is built from 15 residues. CDR3 bases: TGTGCCACCAGCACAGACAGCACAGGGTCAGATACGCAGTATTTT. This codes for CATSTDSTGSDTQYF.

This clone was picked up one time. This chain uses TRBV19 with TRBJ1-1, with 7 nucleotides matching TRBD1. Germline loops: CDR1 LNHDA, CDR2 SQIVND (reference sequence). The ends lost 9 bases at V and 2 bases at J; junction bases unmatched: 9. This CDR3 has 14 residues. CDR3 sequence: CASDSGQPNTEAFF. Here the CDR3 DNA reads TGTGCCAGCGACTCGGGACAGCCAAACACTGAAGCTTTCTTT.

The gene calls are TRBV7-2 and TRBJ2-6; D might be TRBD1 (6 bases). This CDR3 comprises 15 residues. Trimming stripped 5 bases from V and 3 bases from J, with 11 bases between. Germline loops: CDR1 SGHTA, CDR2 FQGNSA. Here the CDR3 DNA reads TGTGCCAGCAGCCAACAGGGATTTGGGGCCAACGTCCTGACTTTC. It translates to CASSQQGFGANVLTF.

The rearrangement joins TRBV4-1 to TRBJ2-7, with a possible D match to TRBD1 (6 bases). Looked up from germline, CDR1 is MGHRA and CDR2 is YSYEKL. The CDR3 has 14 residues. Trimming shortened V by 5 bases and J by 4 bases, and 15 bases separated the two germline ends. The CDR3 DNA reads as TGCGCCAGCAGCGAGGGGCAGGGGCGGTACGAGCAGTACTTC. Translating gives CASSEGQGRYEQYF.

V and J are TRBV5-1 and TRBJ2-1; TRBD1 agrees at 8 bases. V trimming: 3 bases; J trimming: 8 bases; junction bases outside the gene matches: 4. Germline CDR1 reads SGHRS; CDR2 reads YFSETQ. CDR3 length: 13 amino acids. CDR3: CASSSTGGDEQFF. The CDR3 DNA follows: TGCGCCAGCAGCTCCACAGGGGGAGATGAGCAGTTCTTC.

This rearrangement joins TRBV28 to TRBJ1-1; D is undetermined. Germline CDR1 is MDHEN and CDR2 is SYDVKM. V was shortened by 5 bases and J by 1 base, with 11 bases between the two germline ends. The CDR3 is made up of 14 amino acids. The CDR3 sequence: CASSERGRNTEAFF. CDR3 sequence (DNA): TGTGCCAGCAGTGAAAGAGGGAGGAACACTGAAGCTTTCTTT.

This sequence joins TRBV29-1 and TRBJ2-1; D perhaps matches TRBD2 (6 bases). The length of the CDR3 is 12 residues. Trimming cost V 4 bases and J 6 bases, with 10 bases left between them. The germline V gene has CDR1 SQVTM and CDR2 ANQGSEA. The CDR3: CSVGQGGNEQFF. In nucleotides, the CDR3 is TGCAGCGTTGGGCAGGGAGGCAATGAGCAGTTCTTC.

The V gene is TRBV5-5, the J gene TRBJ1-4; TRBD1 might be the D (5 bases). CDR3 length equals 14 residues. CDR1 SGHKS and CDR2 YYEKEE come from the germline V gene (reference sequence). The V end lost 4 bases, the J end lost 5 bases, and 12 bases lay between the germline ends. CDR3 in DNA: TGTGCCAGCAGCCAAGGGACTGAGAATGAAAAACTGTTTTTT. Its translation: CASSQGTENEKLFF.

The rearrangement uses TRBV5-5 and TRBJ1-4; 7 positions match TRBD1. With V trimmed by 4 bases and J by 8 bases, 11 bases remained unmatched. The CDR3 is 15 residues long. Looked up from germline, CDR1 is SGHKS and CDR2 is YYEKEE (reference sequence). The CDR3 loop reads CASSRRQGQREKLFF. In DNA, the CDR3 is TGTGCCAGCAGCCGCAGACAGGGCCAAAGGGAAAAACTGTTTTTT.

This clone was seen more than once but under ten times. The rearrangement joins TRBV7-9 to TRBJ2-7; D gene ambiguous. Trimming took 6 bases from V and 0 from J, leaving 15 bases between them. Germline lookup yields CDR1 SEHNR and CDR2 FQNEAQ (reference sequence). This CDR3 is 15 amino acids long. The CDR3: CASSSFKPSSYEQYF. The CDR3 DNA reads TGTGCCAGCAGTTCTTTTAAACCCAGCTCCTACGAGCAGTACTTC. Drawing the rest from reference TRBV7-9 and TRBJ2-7, the complete variable domain is DTGVSQNPRHKITKRGQNVTFRCDPISEHNRLYWYRQTLGQGPEFLTYFQNEAQLEKSRLLSDRFSAERPKGSFSTLEIQRTEQGDSAMYLCASSSFKPSSYEQYFGPGTRLTVT.

The CDR3 is CASTPGQTGELFF. In nucleotides, the CDR3 is TGTGCCAGTACCCCTGGGCAAACCGGGGAGCTGTTTTTT. The chain combines TRBV19 with TRBJ2-2, with D uncertain. This CDR3 spans 13 amino acids. Germline V gene data show CDR1 as LNHDA and CDR2 as SQIVND (reference sequence). The ends were cut back, 7 bases at V and 5 bases at J, with 11 bases in the middle.

CDR3 DNA: TGTGCCAGCAGTTACGATCCCACAGAAACCTACGAGCAGTACTTC. Translating gives CASSYDPTETYEQYF. The chain joins TRBV6-5 to TRBJ2-7; D is ambiguous. The germline CDR1 and CDR2 sequences are MNHEY and SVGAGI. The germline V and J ends were trimmed by 2 bases and 2 bases, with 13 bases remaining between them. This CDR3 region has 15 residues.

This clone was found a few times. This chain links TRBV3-1 (or the pseudogene TRBV3-2) with TRBJ2-7, with D perhaps matching TRBD1 (6 bases). The germline gives CDR1 LGHDT, CDR2 YNNKEL (reference sequence). V lost 4 bases and J 4 bases, leaving 14 bases between the germline ends. CDR3 size: 14 residues. DNA of the CDR3: TGTGCCAGCAGCCTCCGACAGGTAGAGTACGAGCAGTACTTC. Residues: CASSLRQVEYEQYF.

This clone has a handful of counts. The chain uses TRBV6-5 and TRBJ1-4; D possibly corresponds to TRBD1 (6 bases). CDR3 length: 13 residues. V dropped 6 bases and J dropped 8 bases, with 13 bases sitting between them. Germline lookup yields CDR1 MNHEY and CDR2 SVGAGI. CDR3 amino acids: CASSIQGNEKLFF. CDR3 sequence (DNA): TGTGCCAGCAGCATACAGGGAAACGAAAAACTGTTTTTT.

This clone has only one observation. The chain employs TRBV5-1 and TRBJ1-5; no clear D. CDR1 is SGHRS and CDR2 is YFSETQ in the germline V gene. The CDR3 has 15 amino acids. Between the trimmed V and J ends, which lost 0 bases and 7 bases, there was a span of 14 bases. CDR3 in amino acids: CASSLAGVNGQPQHF. The CDR3 bases are TGCGCCAGCAGCTTGGCCGGGGTGAACGGGCAGCCCCAGCATTTT.

The chain is built from TRBV7-9 and TRBJ1-5; 8 positions match TRBD1. V trimming: 5 bases; J trimming: 2 bases; junction bases outside the gene matches: 11. The CDR3 loop spans 17 amino acids. Germline loops: CDR1 SEHNR, CDR2 FQNEAQ (reference sequence). The CDR3: CASSTAGGGLGNQPQHF. The CDR3 DNA follows: TGTGCCAGCAGCACCGCAGGGGGCGGGTTGGGCAATCAGCCCCAGCATTTT.

This chain links TRBV14 with TRBJ1-1; 8 bases fit TRBD1. The germline gives CDR1 SGHDN, CDR2 FVKESK. Trimming removed 4 bases from V and 2 bases from J; junction bases left unmatched: 6. The CDR3 covers 15 residues. The CDR3 protein is CASSRGQGTNTEAFF. In DNA form, the CDR3 reads TGTGCCAGCAGCCGCGGACAGGGTACAAACACTGAAGCTTTCTTT.

The V gene is TRBV19, the J gene TRBJ1-4, with 7 bases fitting TRBD1. CDR1 and CDR2 (germline): LNHDA, SQIVND (reference sequence). The CDR3 has 14 residues. Germline trimming cut 4 bases from V and 6 bases from J; bases unmatched to any gene: 5. The CDR3 nucleotides read TGTGCCAGTAGTAAATCAGGGGGAGATGAAAAACTGTTTTTT. Protein product: CASSKSGGDEKLFF. Full variable domain (rest looked up from reference TRBV19 and TRBJ1-4): DGGITQSPKYLFRKEGQNVTLSCEQNLNHDAMYWYRQDPGQGLRLIYYSQIVNDFQKGDIAEGYSVSREKKESFPLTVTSAQKNPTAFYLCASSKSGGDEKLFFGSGTQLSVL.

The count of this clone is one. The rearrangement joins TRBV6-4 to TRBJ1-5; the D gene is possibly TRBD1 (6 bases). The V gene's germline CDR1 is MRHNA and CDR2 SNTAGT. The CDR3 runs to 13 residues. The germline V and J ends were trimmed by 3 bases and 6 bases, with 9 bases remaining between them. CDR3 nucleotide sequence: TGTGCCAGCAGTGAACAGGGCGGTCAGCCCCAGCATTTT. This translates into CASSEQGGQPQHF.

In its sample, this clone was seen a few times. The chain has TRBV6-2 or TRBV6-3 and TRBJ1-5; TRBD1 agrees at 11 bases. Germline lookup yields CDR1 MNHEY and CDR2 SVGEGT. J gave up 5 bases and V 0 bases, and 3 bases lay outside the gene matches. The CDR3 totals 16 residues. This chain's CDR3 is CASSYSDRGRHQPQHF. CDR3 bases: TGTGCCAGCAGTTACTCGGACAGGGGGCGGCATCAGCCCCAGCATTTT.

The V and J genes are TRBV15 and TRBJ2-4; the match to TRBD2 covers 8 bases. The ends lost 0 bases at V and 0 bases at J; junction bases unmatched: 7. The V gene's germline CDR1 is LNHNV and CDR2 YYDKDF (reference sequence). This CDR3 spans 18 amino acids. In DNA form, the CDR3 reads TGTGCCACCAGCAGAGAACTACTAGCGGACTTAGCCAAAAACATTCAGTACTTC. Translation: CATSRELLADLAKNIQYF.

The V and J genes are TRBV28 and TRBJ2-7; 10 bases line up with TRBD2. Per the germline V gene, CDR1 is MDHEN and CDR2 is SYDVKM. J was trimmed by 0 bases and V by 6 bases; bases with no gene match: 8. This CDR3 region has 16 residues. DNA for the CDR3: TGTGCCAGCAGACCGGGACTAGCGTTAAGCTCCTACGAGCAGTACTTC. Protein product: CASRPGLALSSYEQYF.

This chain joins TRBV11-2 and TRBJ1-2, with a tentative D call TRBD1 (6 bases). From germline, CDR1 is SGHAT and CDR2 FQNNGV. Trimming took 4 bases from V and 8 from J, leaving 11 bases between them. This CDR3 spans 12 amino acids. The CDR3 spells CASSSQGLGYTF. CDR3 coding DNA: TGTGCCAGCAGCTCACAGGGATTAGGCTACACCTTC.

The chain uses TRBV7-8 and TRBJ1-1; 7 bases align to TRBD1. The CDR3 totals 15 residues. Germline V gene lookup returns CDR1 SGHVS and CDR2 FQNEAQ. Trimming took 5 bases from V and 7 from J; bases not matched to a gene: 13. The CDR3 nucleotides are TGTGCCAGCAGCCCGGGCGGGCAGGGGGGACGTGAAGCTTTCTTT. Protein product: CASSPGGQGGREAFF.

V and J are TRBV7-9 and TRBJ1-4; 8 bases line up with TRBD1. After removal of 0 bases from V and 7 bases from J, the junction contained 13 bases not matched to a gene. Germline V CDR1 and CDR2: SEHNR, FQNEAQ (reference sequence). This CDR3 contains 18 residues. The CDR3 is CASSLAYLDRASSEKLFF. Written as DNA, the CDR3 is TGTGCCAGCAGCTTAGCGTATTTGGACAGGGCGTCTTCTGAAAAACTGTTTTTT.